This TCR beta chain emerged from a study of blood T cell repertoires in COVID-19. In the study overall: Italy, Spain and the United States were the sources of the convalescent and acute COVID-19 samples. Sample material is recorded as cDNA or gDNA derived from T cells, B-cell-depleted T cells, or PBMCs.

Original processing notes: Nucleated cell number was recorded as an estimate derived from reference gene primer amplification. The repertoire was sequenced with immunoSEQ multiplex PCR; TCRdb's copy has only in-frame clones and lacks some. From that table come the V and J calls and clone size; the DNA was used to work out D and trimming. The sample gives about 69,000 clones, 79% of which show up once; roughly 44% is in the top ten. The TCR was taken from a human donor in a cohort sampled during active COVID-19. Material: peripheral blood.

This CDR3 reads CASSDPRQGEETQYF. The CDR3 nucleotides read TGTGCCAGCAGTGACCCCAGACAGGGTGAAGAGACCCAGTACTTC. The rearrangement joins TRBV25-1 to TRBJ2-5; 7 nucleotides align to TRBD1. The CDR3 covers 15 residues. The trim removed 3 bases at V and 3 bases at J, leaving 7 bases unmatched. The germline gives CDR1 MGHDK, CDR2 SYGVNS. Drawing the rest from reference TRBV25-1 and TRBJ2-5, the complete variable domain is EADIYQTPRYLVIGTGKKITLECSQTMGHDKMYWYQQDPGMELHLIHYSYGVNSTEKGDLSSESTVSRIRTEHFPLTLESARPSHTSQYLCASSDPRQGEETQYFGPGTRLLVL.